The 20 T cell receptor beta chains given below trace back to one sample, sequenced in a study of beta chain features in type 1 diabetes. The isolated RNA, all of it, was reverse transcribed, so expressed TCRB transcripts were what got sequenced. Using immunoSEQ multiplex PCR, the repertoire was profiled, and TCRdb retains in-frame clones only, with some absent. Of hundreds of thousands of clones in the sample, over 8.5% were seen once. Sample: naive CD4+ T cells from blood. The receptors come from a woman aged 18-29 years in good health.

This clone was observed a few times. The rearrangement uses TRBV7-9 and TRBJ2-4; tentative D call: TRBD1 (6 bases). The V gene lost 1 base and the J gene lost 0 bases, with 19 bases spanning the gap. Per the germline V gene, CDR1 is SEHNR and CDR2 is FQNEAQ (reference sequence). The CDR3 extends over 19 amino acids. CDR3 in amino acids: CASSLVTGSNDLAKNIQYF. CDR3 nucleotide sequence: TGTGCCAGCAGCTTAGTCACAGGGTCTAATGACCTAGCCAAAAACATTCAGTACTTC.

The chain employs TRBV18 and TRBJ1-1, with D perhaps matching TRBD1 (5 bases). CDR3 size: 15 residues. Germline V gene lookup returns CDR1 KGHSH and CDR2 LQKENI. V was cut by 3 bases and J by 2 bases, with 13 bases left in between. The CDR3 region is CASSPTVRGNTEAFF. CDR3 nucleotide sequence: TGTGCCAGCTCACCCACTGTTAGGGGTAACACTGAAGCTTTCTTT.

In this sample, this clone turned up a few times. This sequence joins TRBV6-1 and TRBJ2-3, with a tentative D call TRBD1 (5 bases). Trimming left V 0 bases short and J 6 bases short, with 16 bases between. Germline V gene data show CDR1 as MNHNS and CDR2 as SASEGT. There are 16 residues in the CDR3. The CDR3 sequence is CASSEAAGSVSDTQYF. The CDR3 DNA is TGTGCCAGCAGTGAAGCGGCAGGGTCAGTGAGCGATACGCAGTATTTT.

The chain employs TRBV5-4 and TRBJ2-7; 7 bases map to TRBD1. Germline assignment: CDR1 SGHNT and CDR2 YYREEE (reference sequence). With V trimmed by 1 base and J by 9 bases, 13 bases remained unmatched. The CDR3 consists of 15 residues. The CDR3 here is CASSLTTGAPMGQYF. In DNA, the CDR3 is TGTGCCAGCAGCTTGACCACAGGGGCTCCGATGGGGCAGTACTTC.

This rearrangement joins TRBV2 to TRBJ1-6, with D hard to call. This CDR3 spans 11 amino acids. CDR1 is SNHLY and CDR2 is FYNNEI in the germline V gene. V was trimmed by 8 bases and J by 7 bases, leaving 6 bases between them. This chain's CDR3 is CASGGNSPLHF. DNA for the CDR3: TGTGCCAGCGGAGGGAATTCACCCCTCCACTTT. The variable domain in full, completed from reference TRBV2 and TRBJ1-6, reads EPEVTQTPSHQVTQMGQEVILRCVPISNHLYFYWYRQILGQKVEFLVSFYNNEISEKSEIFDDQFSVERPDGSNFTLKIRSTKLEDSAMYFCASGGNSPLHFGNGTRLTVT.

The chain recombines TRBV7-9 with TRBJ1-4; 9 nucleotides agree with TRBD1. The CDR3 covers 14 residues. Trimming removed 6 bases from V and 7 bases from J; junction bases left unmatched: 6. Germline loops: CDR1 SEHNR, CDR2 FQNEAQ (reference sequence). The CDR3 sequence is CASSPGTGSEKLFF. The CDR3, as DNA: TGTGCCAGCAGTCCCGGGACAGGGTCTGAAAAACTGTTTTTT.

This clone was counted only a few times. The rearrangement uses TRBV5-1 and TRBJ2-7, with 12 bases that match TRBD1. Germline values: CDR1 SGHRS, CDR2 YFSETQ. Unmatched junction bases numbered 4, after V lost 4 bases and J lost 5 bases. The CDR3 sequence is 14 residues long. The CDR3 DNA follows: TGCGCCAGCAGCCTAGGGACAGGGGGCCACGAGCAGTACTTC. Translation gives CASSLGTGGHEQYF.

This clone has a handful of counts. The gene calls are TRBV7-6 and TRBJ2-7, with D tentatively TRBD1 (6 bases). The germline gives CDR1 SGHVS, CDR2 FNYEAQ. The CDR3 is made up of 13 amino acids. The V gene lost 2 bases and the J gene lost 6 bases, with 11 bases spanning the gap. The DNA for the CDR3 is TGTGCCAGCAGCTTAATCAGGGGTTCCGAGCAGTACTTC. It yields the protein CASSLIRGSEQYF.

This chain links TRBV6-1 with TRBJ2-3, with 7 nucleotides matching TRBD1. The V segment lost 10 bases and the J segment 4 bases; nucleotides outside the gene matches: 11. The CDR3 consists of 14 residues. Germline V gene data show CDR1 as MNHNS and CDR2 as SASEGT. CDR3 DNA sequence: TGTGCCACGATGGCAGACAGGGCGGCAGATACGCAGTATTTT. This codes for CATMADRAADTQYF.

The V gene is TRBV27, the J gene TRBJ2-1; D is uncertain. The length of the CDR3 is 14 residues. Trimming left V 7 bases short and J 0 bases short, with 10 bases between. Per the germline V gene, CDR1 is MNHEY and CDR2 is SMNVEV (reference sequence). The CDR3 bases are TGTGCCAGCATGGTTCTAGACTCCTACAATGAGCAGTTCTTC. Translation gives CASMVLDSYNEQFF.

V gene TRBV6-5 combines with J gene TRBJ2-7, with TRBD1 matching over 9 bases. J was trimmed by 5 bases and V by 2 bases; bases with no gene match: 7. There are 15 residues in the CDR3. The germline V gene has CDR1 MNHEY and CDR2 SVGAGI. The CDR3: CASSYGRDRANEQYF. The DNA for the CDR3 is TGTGCCAGCAGTTACGGCCGGGACAGGGCCAACGAGCAGTACTTC.

This clone came up a few times. This chain connects TRBV5-1 to TRBJ1-1, with D possibly matching TRBD1 (5 bases). This CDR3 has 13 residues. CDR1 is SGHRS, CDR2 YFSETQ, per germline. Trimming shortened V by 5 bases and J by 6 bases, and 14 bases separated the two germline ends. The CDR3 loop reads CASRPREGAEAFF. CDR3 DNA sequence: TGCGCCAGCAGGCCTAGGGAAGGGGCTGAAGCTTTCTTT.

The table lists this clone with a few counts. V and J are TRBV27 and TRBJ1-1; D is ambiguous. Germline CDR1 is MNHEY and CDR2 is SMNVEV (reference sequence). Trimming removed 3 bases at V and 1 base at J, with 9 bases between. This CDR3 has 14 residues. The CDR3 is CASSFAGTNTEAFF. The CDR3 region has the DNA TGTGCCAGCAGTTTCGCAGGTACGAACACTGAAGCTTTCTTT.

The chain is built from TRBV2 and TRBJ1-2; D possibly corresponds to TRBD1 (5 bases). This CDR3 is built from 13 residues. The germline V gene has CDR1 SNHLY and CDR2 FYNNEI. This CDR3 is CAENPSGLYGYTF. CDR3 DNA: TGTGCGGAGAACCCCTCAGGGCTCTATGGCTACACCTTC.

This clone showed up just a few times. The J gene is TRBJ2-1, the V gene TRBV5-1; 8 nucleotides line up with TRBD2. The length of the CDR3 is 15 residues. J lost 7 bases, V lost 2 bases, and 8 bases had no gene match. The germline V gene encodes CDR1 SGHRS and CDR2 YFSETQ. The CDR3 DNA is TGCGCCAGCAGCTTATTAGCGGGGTCCTCTAATGAGCAGTTCTTC. It is translated as CASSLLAGSSNEQFF. Full variable domain (rest looked up from reference TRBV5-1 and TRBJ2-1): KAGVTQTPRYLIKTRGQQVTLSCSPISGHRSVSWYQQTPGQGLQFLFEYFSETQRNKGNFPGRFSGRQFSNSRSEMNVSTLELGDSALYLCASSLLAGSSNEQFFGPGTRLTVL.

There are a few counts of this clone. Here the CDR3 DNA reads TGCAGCGTGAGAGACCCGGGGACACGGGGCGATGAGCAGTTCTTC. Encoded protein: CSVRDPGTRGDEQFF. J is TRBJ2-1 and V is TRBV29-1; D is perhaps TRBD1 (6 bases). This CDR3 comprises 15 residues. V was trimmed by 6 bases and J by 8 bases, leaving 23 bases between them. Per the germline V gene, CDR1 is SQVTM and CDR2 is ANQGSEA.

This clone was counted ten times or more. The chain has TRBV4-1 and TRBJ2-6; TRBD1 matches at 7 bases. The CDR3 covers 15 residues. The J segment lost 2 bases and the V segment lost 3 bases, leaving 1 base of the junction unmatched. Per germline, CDR1 MGHRA and CDR2 YSYEKL. CDR3 in amino acids: CASSHTGAGANVLTF. The CDR3 bases are TGCGCCAGCAGCCACACAGGGGCTGGGGCCAACGTCCTGACTTTC.

This clone appeared a few times. This rearrangement joins TRBV7-2 to TRBJ1-2, with TRBD1 as a possible D gene (6 bases). Between the trimmed V and J ends, which lost 5 bases and 8 bases, there was a span of 24 bases. Germline V gene data show CDR1 as SGHTA and CDR2 as FQGNSA. The CDR3 covers 16 residues. CDR3 in amino acids: CASSKQGGRNSFGYTF. In DNA, the CDR3 is TGTGCCAGCAGCAAACAGGGCGGACGAAATAGCTTCGGCTACACCTTC. The complete variable domain, with remaining parts taken from reference TRBV7-2 and TRBJ1-2, reads GAGVSQSPSNKVTEKGKDVELRCDPISGHTALYWYRQSLGQGLEFLIYFQGNSAPDKSGLPSDRFSAERTGGSVSTLTIQRTQQEDSAVYLCASSKQGGRNSFGYTFGSGTRLTVV.

The rearrangement links TRBV6-1 to TRBJ1-5; 8 bases fit TRBD1. J lost 4 bases, V lost 1 base, and 6 bases had no gene match. The CDR3 runs 16 residues. The germline V gene has CDR1 MNHNS and CDR2 SASEGT. The CDR3 here is CASSEGSQGANQPQHF. In nucleotides, the CDR3 is TGTGCCAGCAGTGAAGGTTCCCAGGGGGCAAATCAGCCCCAGCATTTT.

This chain links TRBV18 with TRBJ2-5; D gene uncertain. The V and J ends lost 3 bases and 2 bases respectively, with 10 bases between them. From germline, CDR1 is KGHSH and CDR2 LQKENI. The CDR3 loop spans 14 amino acids. The CDR3 bases are TGTGCCAGCTCACCTTATCGAGATCAAGAGACCCAGTACTTC. Translated: CASSPYRDQETQYF.